The subject of this entry is one T cell receptor (beta chain). Its specificity is unknown. From germline, CDR1 is MNHEY and CDR2 SMNVEV (reference sequence). The CDR3 loop spans 17 amino acids. J gave up 2 bases and V 1 base, and 2 bases lay outside the gene matches. The data originate from a study of T-cell memory formation after mild COVID-19. The overall study: The study found TCR clusters largely donor specific.

Constant-segment primers served in 5'RACE that generated TCR alpha and TCR beta cDNA libraries bearing sample barcodes and UMIs. TCRdb analysed the 5' RACE reads with MiXCR anew, one entry per CDR3 protein. The sample includes roughly 550,000 distinct CDR3 sequences, 20% of them seen just once. Overall study findings and caveats: The main location of contracting CD4+ clones was CM and EM, and that of contracting CD8+ clones was EMRA.

The genes are TRBV27 and TRBJ2-3; 14 nucleotides line up with TRBD2. The sequencing input was PBMCs or a T cell subset sorted from them (not recorded which). This clonotype originated in an adult woman who had mild COVID-19 (a few samples of this study predate the infection). Cell type and time point are not known. The CDR3 DNA sequence: TGTGCCAGCAGTTTATGGGGACTAGCGGGAGACACAGATACGCAGTATTTT. Translating gives CASSLWGLAGDTDTQYF.